This is a list of T cell receptor beta chains from one sample in a study of regulatory T cells in long-lasting Graves disease. TCRdb passed the multiplex PCR reads through MiXCR, listing each CDR3 protein once. The top ten hold more than 6% of the sample, which has fewer than 550,000 distinct CDR3 sequences, approximately 21% seen once. The specimen was peripheral blood mononuclear cells (PBMCs), collected when the disease was refractory, from a patient treated with antithyroid drugs. The receptors originated from a female donor with Graves disease. Both conserved end residues are part of each CDR3. D genes are given only for firm matches. Not all rows give a size; the values are once, few, many and, for expanded clones, a class.

J gene: TRBJ2-3; clone size: -; CDR3 length: 16; V gene: TRBV28; D gene: -; CDR3 protein: CASRSPWDLHTDTQYF; CDR3 DNA: TGTGCCAGCAGGTCCCCGTGGGACTTGCACACAGATACGCAGTATTTT
J gene: TRBJ2-5; clone size: many; CDR3 length: 15; V gene: TRBV2; D gene: -; CDR3 protein: CASSGRVGGGETQYF; CDR3 DNA: TGTGCCAGCAGTGGTAGGGTCGGGGGAGGAGAGACCCAGTACTTC
J gene: TRBJ2-1; clone size: few; CDR3 length: 14; V gene: TRBV12-3/TRBV12-4; D gene: -; CDR3 protein: CASGRGRTYNEQFF; CDR3 DNA: TGTGCCAGCGGCCGAGGGAGAACCTACAATGAGCAGTTCTTC
J gene: TRBJ2-7; clone size: -; CDR3 length: 14; V gene: TRBV20-1; D gene: TRBD1; CDR3 protein: CSARVGGETYEQYF; CDR3 DNA: TGCAGTGCTAGAGTAGGGGGCGAGACCTACGAGCAGTACTTC
J gene: TRBJ1-4; clone size: many; CDR3 length: 14; V gene: TRBV28; D gene: -; CDR3 protein: CASSQGAMGEKLFF; CDR3 DNA: TGTGCCAGCAGTCAAGGGGCCATGGGTGAAAAACTGTTTTTT
J gene: TRBJ2-7; clone size: -; CDR3 length: 14; V gene: TRBV6-1; D gene: -; CDR3 protein: CAITDSNFSYEQYF; CDR3 DNA: TGTGCCATCACCGACAGTAACTTCTCCTACGAGCAGTACTTC
J gene: TRBJ2-7; clone size: many; CDR3 length: 14; V gene: TRBV29-1; D gene: TRBD1; CDR3 protein: CSVTGTGRIYEQYF; CDR3 DNA: TGCAGCGTCACCGGGACAGGCAGAATCTACGAGCAGTACTTC
J gene: TRBJ2-6; clone size: few; CDR3 length: 15; V gene: TRBV9; D gene: -; CDR3 protein: CASSGLWSGANVLTF; CDR3 DNA: TGTGCCAGCAGCGGTCTCTGGTCTGGGGCCAACGTCCTGACTTTC
J gene: TRBJ2-5; clone size: many; CDR3 length: 12; V gene: TRBV7-8; D gene: TRBD2; CDR3 protein: CASRTGGETQYF; CDR3 DNA: TGTGCCAGCCGCACGGGGGGGGAGACCCAGTACTTC
J gene: TRBJ1-5; clone size: few; CDR3 length: 15; V gene: TRBV19; D gene: -; CDR3 protein: CASSSGFTGNQPQHF; CDR3 DNA: TGTGCCAGTAGTTCAGGGTTCACGGGCAATCAGCCCCAGCATTTT
J gene: TRBJ2-2; clone size: few; CDR3 length: 16; V gene: TRBV13; D gene: -; CDR3 protein: CASSRLWTEKPGELFF; CDR3 DNA: TGTGCCAGCAGCCGCCTGTGGACAGAAAAGCCCGGGGAGCTGTTTTTT
J gene: TRBJ2-2; clone size: few; CDR3 length: 16; V gene: TRBV20-1; D gene: -; CDR3 protein: CSARGVGLGTSSELFF; CDR3 DNA: TGCAGTGCTAGAGGCGTTGGGCTAGGGACGTCGTCGGAGCTGTTTTTT
J gene: TRBJ2-7; clone size: few; CDR3 length: 14; V gene: TRBV6-2/TRBV6-3; D gene: -; CDR3 protein: CASSYDRDNYEQYF; CDR3 DNA: TGTGCCAGCAGTTACGACCGGGACAACTACGAGCAGTACTTC
J gene: TRBJ2-5; clone size: many; CDR3 length: 12; V gene: TRBV28; D gene: -; CDR3 protein: CASSLTIETQYF; CDR3 DNA: TGTGCCAGCAGTTTAACTATAGAGACCCAGTACTTC
J gene: TRBJ2-5; clone size: many; CDR3 length: 13; V gene: TRBV5-1; D gene: -; CDR3 protein: CASRSGSEETQYF; CDR3 DNA: TGCGCCAGCCGATCGGGTTCGGAGGAGACCCAGTACTTC
J gene: TRBJ2-4; clone size: many; CDR3 length: 15; V gene: TRBV28; D gene: TRBD1; CDR3 protein: CASSSPGGAKNIQYF; CDR3 DNA: TGTGCCAGCAGTTCACCAGGGGGAGCCAAAAACATTCAGTACTTC
J gene: TRBJ1-1; clone size: many; CDR3 length: 10; V gene: TRBV12-3/TRBV12-4; D gene: -; CDR3 protein: CASSRERAFF; CDR3 DNA: TGTGCCAGCAGTCGAGAAAGAGCTTTCTTT
J gene: TRBJ1-1; clone size: -; CDR3 length: 16; V gene: TRBV2; D gene: TRBD1; CDR3 protein: CASKRGQGASSTEAFF; CDR3 DNA: TGTGCCAGCAAAAGAGGACAGGGGGCTAGTAGCACTGAAGCTTTCTTT
J gene: TRBJ2-3; clone size: few; CDR3 length: 18; V gene: TRBV9; D gene: -; CDR3 protein: CASSVGTARGRGTDTQYF; CDR3 DNA: TGTGCCAGCAGCGTAGGGACGGCTAGAGGAAGGGGGACAGATACGCAGTATTTT
J gene: TRBJ1-5; clone size: many; CDR3 length: 11; V gene: TRBV28; D gene: -; CDR3 protein: CASSLSRVTHF; CDR3 DNA: TGTGCCAGCAGTTTGAGTAGGGTAACGCATTTT
J gene: TRBJ2-5; clone size: few; CDR3 length: 13; V gene: TRBV7-2; D gene: -; CDR3 protein: CASSFDSQETQYF; CDR3 DNA: TGTGCCAGCAGCTTCGACAGTCAAGAGACCCAGTACTTC
J gene: TRBJ1-1; clone size: many; CDR3 length: 16; V gene: TRBV2; D gene: -; CDR3 protein: CASRMESFRMNTEAFF; CDR3 DNA: TGTGCCAGCAGAATGGAGTCTTTTCGGATGAACACTGAAGCTTTCTTT
J gene: TRBJ1-1; clone size: once; CDR3 length: 12; V gene: TRBV2; D gene: -; CDR3 protein: CASEWGYTEAFF; CDR3 DNA: TGTGCCAGCGAATGGGGGTACACTGAAGCTTTCTTT
J gene: TRBJ1-1; clone size: -; CDR3 length: 13; V gene: TRBV19; D gene: -; CDR3 protein: CASSNGRGTEAFF; CDR3 DNA: TGTGCCAGTAGTAATGGGAGGGGCACTGAAGCTTTCTTT
J gene: TRBJ2-3; clone size: -; CDR3 length: 14; V gene: TRBV12-5; D gene: -; CDR3 protein: CASGLGTSTDTQYF; CDR3 DNA: TGTGCTAGTGGTTTGGGGACTAGCACAGATACGCAGTATTTT